This T cell receptor beta chain was recorded in a study of identical twins. Overall study results and limits: Compared with unrelated sharing, twin-shared out-of-frame alpha sequences had more low-probability sequences. Compared with models, monozygotic twins showed more out-of-frame TCR alpha sharing. The degree of excess twin sharing was weaker in beta out-of-frame sequences.

Template switching, a step in the protocol, added a universal primer site, and cDNA carried unique molecular identifiers. Each CDR3 protein gets one entry after TCRdb re-called the 5' RACE reads with MiXCR. This table holds roughly 150,000 distinct CDR3 sequences, 3.5% found once. This clonotype was found many times. Its antigen is not identified. V shed 6 bases and J shed 1 base, with 15 bases lying between them. The germline CDR1 and CDR2 sequences are DFQATT and SNEGSKA (reference sequence). This CDR3 has 14 amino acids. The receptor was isolated from a man between 18 and 29 years old in good health. The sample was memory T cells sorted from blood. The rearrangement uses TRBV20-1 and TRBJ1-2; the D gene is possibly TRBD1 (5 bases). CDR3 DNA: TGCAGTGCAACAGGACTAGACTATAACTATGGCTACACCTTC. Amino acid sequence: CSATGLDYNYGYTF.